This T cell receptor (beta chain) was retrieved from a study of early T cells in non-severe SARS-CoV-2 infection. The CDR3 is made up of 20 amino acids. Germline values: CDR1 SSHAT, CDR2 FNYEAQ (reference sequence). The junction had 16 bases not matched to a gene; V was cut back by 2 bases and J by 2 bases. This clonotype was seen at least ten times. TCRdb analysed the 5' RACE reads with MiXCR anew, one entry per CDR3 protein. Found here are about 97,000 distinct CDR3 sequences, 13% of them singletons; the top ten hold about 6.2%. The sequenced sample was whole blood. The rearrangement joins TRBV7-7 to TRBJ2-3; 10 bases align to TRBD2. This TCR was recovered from an adult who was a healthcare worker with PCR-confirmed SARS-CoV-2 infection or an uninfected control (not recorded which). The CDR3 region has the DNA TGTGCCAGCAGCTTAATAGATAGCGGGAGGCCGGGGCACTACACAGATACGCAGTATTTT. Translated: CASSLIDSGRPGHYTDTQYF.